This TCR beta chain was captured by sequencing in a study of human T cells and chemical hapten exposure. Study details: Donors were sensitized with 2% DPC on the upper inner arm. Small volume differences among pooled libraries mainly caused per-sample TCR yield variation.

Each CDR3 protein is one row after TCRdb ran MiXCR on the RACE reads. The table lists more than 150,000 distinct CDR3 sequences, approximately 14% of them singletons. Turning to this clonotype: Its antigen is not known.

Described time point: patch test 1, 2 weeks after DPC sensitization. Treatment: therapeutic diphenylcyclopropenone sensitization with weekly scalp DPC. General study points: It should be noted that donors had alopecia, so their immune response may differ from healthy people's.

This CDR3 comprises 14 residues. V dropped 3 bases and J dropped 5 bases, with 8 bases sitting between them. Germline CDR1 reads SEHNR; CDR2 reads FQNEAQ (reference sequence). The sequences come from whole blood, collected in connection with sensitization to the hapten diphenylcyclopropenone (DPC). The clonotype comes from a young woman with alopecia areata. Some clones in this sample may be carry-over from other donors' samples. V gene TRBV7-9 combines with J gene TRBJ1-6, with D possibly being TRBD1 (5 bases). The CDR3 DNA reads TGTGCCAGCAGCTTCGGGGGAAATAATTCACCCCTCCACTTT. Translated: CASSFGGNNSPLHF.